These T cell receptor beta chains were read from a single sample in a study of OX40 agonist ivuxolimab in advanced cancers. TCRdb keeps only in-frame clones here, not all; method: immunoSEQ multiplex PCR. There are about 73,000 clones in the sample; around 90% occur only once, and 8% to 10% lies in the top ten. Sequencing was performed on CD4+ or CD8+ T cells sorted from blood, taken in a trial of the OX40 agonist ivuxolimab. These receptors all stem from an adult with an advanced solid tumor such as melanoma, head and neck, liver or kidney cancer. The CDR3 runs from the conserved cysteine through the conserved F or W. The D gene is left open where the match is weak. Not all rows give a size; the values are once, few, many and, for expanded clones, a class.

j_call | d_call | v_call | clone_size | cdr3_nt | cdr3_aa
TRBJ2-7 | TRBD2 | TRBV6-1 | - | TGTGCCAGCAGTGAAGGACCGGGGGGTTGGGAGCAGTACTTC | CASSEGPGGWEQYF
TRBJ2-1 | - | TRBV15 | - | TGTGCCACCAGCAGCTCCGGGGGTTTGTCCTACAATGAGCAGTTCTTC | CATSSSGGLSYNEQFF
TRBJ1-5 | - | TRBV19 | once | TGTGCCAGTAGGGGCAGGGAATCTGATAGCAATCAGCCCCAGCATTTT | CASRGRESDSNQPQHF
TRBJ2-2 | - | TRBV25-1 | - | TGTGCCAGCAGTGAATCTGGAGAGAACACCGGGGAGCTGTTTTTT | CASSESGENTGELFF
TRBJ1-5 | - | TRBV7-9 | few | TGTGCCAGCAGCGGGGGAGGCCAGGGTCAGCCCCAGCATTTT | CASSGGGQGQPQHF
TRBJ2-3 | - | TRBV7-6 | - | TGTGCCAGCAGCCCACCTCGAGGGCAGGGGCAGGATACGCAGTATTTT | CASSPPRGQGQDTQYF
TRBJ1-4 | - | TRBV6-5 | - | TGTGCCAGCAGTTACGCCTGGGAGGGTGAAAAACTGTTTTTT | CASSYAWEGEKLFF
TRBJ1-2 | - | TRBV19 | - | TGTGCCAGTAGTCCAGGGATGAGCGCGTATGGCTACACCTTC | CASSPGMSAYGYTF
TRBJ2-7 | - | TRBV4-1 | - | TGCGCCAGCAGCCAAGCCGAGCAGTACTTC | CASSQAEQYF
TRBJ1-2 | TRBD1 | TRBV5-6 | - | TGTGCCAGCAGCGCCGGGGGACAGGGAATTAACTATGGCTACACCTTC | CASSAGGQGINYGYTF
TRBJ2-3 | - | TRBV6-6 | - | TGTGCCACCTGCTCTGGGGATACGCAGTATTTT | CATCSGDTQYF
TRBJ2-1 | TRBD1 | TRBV10-3 | - | TGTGCCATCGGACAGGGGGCTTACAATGAGCAGTTCTTC | CAIGQGAYNEQFF
TRBJ2-1 | - | TRBV10-3 | - | TGTGCCATCAGTGAGTCTTGGCGGGGACAATACAATGAGCAGTTCTTC | CAISESWRGQYNEQFF
TRBJ1-1 | - | TRBV11-2 | - | TGTGCCAGCAGCCGGAGCACTGAAGCTTTCTTT | CASSRSTEAFF
TRBJ1-1 | - | TRBV13 | - | TGTGCCAGCAGCTCCGGCGGCAGCTGGAACACTGAAGCTTTCTTT | CASSSGGSWNTEAFF
TRBJ2-7 | TRBD1 | TRBV29-1 | - | TGCAGCGTTGAAGAAGGGGGCAGTCAAGGCTACGAGCAGTACTTC | CSVEEGGSQGYEQYF
TRBJ2-2 | TRBD2 | TRBV5-1 | - | TGCGCCAGCAGCCTCAAAGGGACTAGCAGGAACACCGGGGAGCTGTTTTTT | CASSLKGTSRNTGELFF